This T cell receptor (beta chain) was found in a study of T cell responses to AZD1222 COVID-19 vaccine. CDR3 length: 17 residues. V was clipped by 4 bases and J by 7 bases, with 25 bases between them. CDR1 and CDR2 from the germline V gene are MNHEY and SMNVEV (reference sequence). Measured with immunoSEQ multiplex PCR; TCRdb has only the in-frame clones, and not every one. The sample consists of about 120,000 clones, 86% of them appearing once. As to this clone: Its antigen is unidentified.

Whole-study results and caveats: Variant regions that are unmutated are reportedly the target of nearly half of spike-specific TCRs. Seropositive status at baseline applied to only six AZD1222 recipients. A rise in Spike-specific TCR breadth and depth followed two AZD1222 doses.

The study pooled second doses at about 4 or about 12 weeks. Source: peripheral blood, taken 28 days after the second AZD1222 dose. This receptor was obtained from an adult who received the AZD1222 COVID-19 vaccine. V is TRBV27 and J is TRBJ1-1; D perhaps matches TRBD1 (5 bases). CDR3 in amino acids: CASSYKYGRLRGHEAFF. CDR3 bases: TGTGCCAGCAGTTATAAATACGGACGGTTAAGGGGTCATGAAGCTTTCTTT.